Listed here is a single T cell receptor beta chain. These data are taken from a study of cytomegalovirus exposure and HLA in healthy donors. Researchers ran the PCR with 60 Vbeta and 13 Jbeta primers. Clones were sequenced by immunoSEQ multiplex PCR, and TCRdb holds only the in-frame ones, with some missing. The repertoire holds around 130,000 clones, 80% to 90% seen once, with roughly 3% in the top ten. V was clipped by 1 base and J by 7 bases, with 9 bases between them. CDR1 SGHDT and CDR2 YYEEEE come from the germline V gene. The CDR3 spans 13 residues. What was sequenced was PBMCs. The V gene is TRBV5-6, the J gene TRBJ2-1; D remains ambiguous. The sequence was collected from a woman aged 18-29 years in good health and CMV-seropositive. CDR3: CASSLQALNEQFF. Written as DNA, the CDR3 is TGTGCCAGCAGCTTGCAAGCCCTAAATGAGCAGTTCTTC.